This paragraph reports one TCR beta chain. Its antigen is unidentified. TCRdb's copy holds only in-frame clones and misses some; the assay was immunoSEQ multiplex PCR. The sample lists tens of thousands of clones; approximately 90% were seen once. This sample was taken from a study of OX40 agonist ivuxolimab in advanced cancers. On the study more broadly: From 23 to 79 years was the age range, with a mean of approximately 58 years, and nearly 85% were male.

Overall study results and limits: Relative to CD4+, CD8+ T cells held more expanded clones on average. Expanded peripheral T cell antigen specificity was not determined.

The sequencing used CD4+ or CD8+ T cells sorted from blood, collected in a trial of the OX40 agonist ivuxolimab. This receptor was obtained from an adult with an advanced solid tumor such as melanoma, head and neck, liver or kidney cancer.

The chain's CDR3 is CVRRGIPTGFYSYEQYF. CDR3 in DNA: TGTGTCAGAAGGGGGATACCGACAGGGTTTTATTCCTACGAGCAGTACTTC. The chain recombines TRBV7-5 with TRBJ2-5; TRBD1, as called in the table, went unchecked against the DNA. The J call is uncertain, as TRBJ2-7 better fits the DNA end. TRBV7-5 is a documented pseudogene. The length of the CDR3 is 17 residues.